Sequencing of this T cell receptor (beta chain) was carried out in a study of blood T cell repertoires in COVID-19. Looking at the study overall: Sample material is recorded as cDNA or gDNA derived from T cells, B-cell-depleted T cells, or PBMCs.

The CDR3 contains 14 residues. Trimming removed 9 bases from V and 5 bases from J, with 15 bases in between. Germline CDR1 reads SGHRS; CDR2 reads YFSETQ. How the authors handled the data: Amplification from reference gene primers served as the basis for estimated nucleated cell counts. Sequencing was performed with immunoSEQ multiplex PCR; in TCRdb, only in-frame clones are kept and a portion is missing. The V and J calls and clone size come from that table; D and trimming were worked out from the DNA. The sample lists some 200,000 clones, 80% to 90% seen once, with 3% to 4% in the top ten. This clonotype was obtained from a woman between 18 and 30 years old in a cohort exposed to, infected with or recovered from COVID-19 (not recorded which). Sequencing was carried out using PBMCs or T cells enriched from blood (not recorded which). The chain is built from TRBV5-1 and TRBJ1-6, with D possibly TRBD1 on 5 matching bases. Written as DNA, the CDR3 is TGCGCCACCAGTTGGGGGGAGGATAATTCACCCCTCCACTTT. This codes for CATSWGEDNSPLHF.